A selection of T cell receptor beta chains follows, all from one sample in a study of blood T cell repertoires in COVID-19. Sequencing used immunoSEQ multiplex PCR; TCRdb keeps in-frame clones, though not all of them. The table lists approximately 230,000 clones, approximately 90% of them singletons. Sequenced input: peripheral blood. These receptors all stem from a woman in her twenties or thirties with COVID-19, enrolled during active disease. Both conserved end residues are part of each CDR3. Each record gives: CDR3 protein, D gene, J gene, V gene, CDR3 length. D genes are given only for firm matches.

CASSFSGLADDGETQYF | TRBD2 | TRBJ2-5 | TRBV27 | 17
CTSSRFGGAGELFF | . | TRBJ2-2 | TRBV1 | 14
CASSLRGPFNSPLHF | . | TRBJ1-6 | TRBV6-5 | 15
CATSDLHGGRGTGELFF | TRBD2 | TRBJ2-2 | TRBV24-1 | 17
CASSEGGTGFTDTQYF | TRBD1 | TRBJ2-3 | TRBV25-1 | 16
CASSNPQGAVEKLFF | TRBD1 | TRBJ1-4 | TRBV10-2 | 15
CATSDPYPGQAQVTEAFF | TRBD1 | TRBJ1-1 | TRBV24-1 | 18
CASSLGHLEKPNTEAFF | . | TRBJ1-1 | TRBV7-2 | 17
CASSIGRTSTDTQYF | . | TRBJ2-3 | TRBV19 | 15
CASNERGAFNQPQHF | . | TRBJ1-5 | TRBV19 | 15